These 20 T cell receptor beta chains were all obtained from the same sample, sequenced in a study of cytomegalovirus exposure and HLA in healthy donors. Researchers ran the PCR with 60 Vbeta and 13 Jbeta primers. Only in-frame clones appear in the TCRdb table, and some are missing; sequencing was by immunoSEQ multiplex PCR. The sample has about 190,000 clones; just under 75% are singletons. Sequencing input: PBMCs. The receptors were gathered from a man aged 25 to 40 in good health and CMV-seropositive.

The chain carries TRBV11-2 and TRBJ2-7; the match to TRBD2 covers 7 bases. Germline CDR1 SGHAT, CDR2 FQNNGV. V was pared by 1 base and J by 5 bases, with 8 bases of the junction left unmatched. This CDR3 spans 15 amino acids. The CDR3 coding sequence is TGTGCCAGCAGCTTAGTAAGGAGAGGGAGGGACGAGCAGTACTTC. Translated, it gives CASSLVRRGRDEQYF.

The chain links TRBV4-1 to TRBJ2-7; 9 bases are a match to TRBD1. Looked up from germline, CDR1 is MGHRA and CDR2 is YSYEKL. The CDR3 consists of 14 residues. V shed 4 bases and J 5 bases; nucleotides not matched to a gene: 6. DNA for the CDR3: TGCGCCAGCAGCCCTCGACAGGGGGAGGACGAGCAGTACTTC. Protein: CASSPRQGEDEQYF.

This clone turned up a few times. The rearrangement uses TRBV25-1 and TRBJ2-6; 11 nucleotides line up with TRBD1. Germline V gene data show CDR1 as MGHDK and CDR2 as SYGVNS. The CDR3 length is 17 residues. The junction had 5 bases not matched to a gene; V was cut back by 3 bases and J by 4 bases. CDR3 coding DNA: TGTGCCAGCAGTGACGGACAGGGGGCGGGAGGGGCCAACGTCCTGACTTTC. Translated, it gives CASSDGQGAGGANVLTF.

The gene calls are TRBV7-3 and TRBJ2-2; 12 bases match TRBD2. Trimming cost V 5 bases and J 2 bases; bases outside gene matches: 15. Germline assignment: CDR1 SGHTA and CDR2 FQGTGA. The CDR3 is 20 residues long. CDR3 bases: TGTGCCAGCAGCGTATTTGGGGGGGGACTAGCGGGTCCTAACACCGGGGAGCTGTTTTTT. This encodes CASSVFGGGLAGPNTGELFF. Looking up the rest from reference TRBV7-3 and TRBJ2-2 gives the full variable domain: GAGVSQTPSNKVTEKGKYVELRCDPISGHTALYWYRQSLGQGPEFLIYFQGTGAADDSGLPNDRFFAVRPEGSVSTLKIQRTERGDSAVYLCASSVFGGGLAGPNTGELFFGEGSRLTVL.

A word on this clone: Other nucleotide sequences in the sample specify the same CDR3. The genes are TRBV5-4 and TRBJ2-3, with D unclear. The CDR3 totals 13 residues. CDR1 SGHNT and CDR2 YYREEE come from the germline V gene (reference sequence). The ends were cut back, 0 bases at V and 4 bases at J, with 6 bases in the middle. The CDR3 reads CASSLAGADTQYF. As DNA, the CDR3 is TGTGCCAGCAGCTTGGCGGGTGCAGATACGCAGTATTTT.

The gene calls are TRBV7-9 and TRBJ2-7; weak D call: TRBD2 (5 bases). V dropped 4 bases and J dropped 2 bases, with 6 bases sitting between them. The CDR3 length is 12 residues. CDR1 and CDR2 from the germline V gene are SEHNR and FQNEAQ (reference sequence). The DNA for the CDR3 is TGTGCCAGCAGCTCCGGGGCCTACGAGCAGTACTTC. Protein product: CASSSGAYEQYF.

The chain links TRBV21-1 to TRBJ1-2; the table assigns TRBD1, which was not confirmed against the DNA. TRBV21-1 is assigned pseudogene status. The CDR3 covers 13 residues. Here the CDR3 reads CASIPDRRYGYTF. The CDR3 DNA reads as TGTGCCAGCATACCCGACAGACGGTATGGCTACACCTTC.

This rearrangement joins TRBV6-6 to TRBJ2-2; TRBD2 matches at 7 bases. V shed 6 bases and J 8 bases; nucleotides not matched to a gene: 9. This CDR3 region has 14 residues. CDR1 MNHNY and CDR2 SVGAGI come from the germline V gene (reference sequence). CDR3 sequence: CASSPGLDSGELFF. The CDR3 DNA sequence: TGTGCCAGCAGCCCCGGACTAGATTCAGGGGAGCTGTTTTTT.

This clone was found many times. This rearrangement joins TRBV29-1 to TRBJ1-1, with TRBD1 matching 10 bases. CDR3 length: 14 amino acids. Germline CDR1 SQVTM, CDR2 ANQGSEA. Unmatched junction bases numbered 8, after V lost 6 bases and J lost 4 bases. The chain's CDR3 is CSVDRTGGSTEAFF. Here the CDR3 DNA reads TGCAGCGTAGACCGGACAGGGGGATCCACTGAAGCTTTCTTT.

The chain carries TRBV7-9 and TRBJ1-4, with D perhaps TRBD1 (5 bases). Germline-derived CDR1 and CDR2 are SEHNR and FQNEAQ (reference sequence). Between the trimmed V and J ends, which lost 6 bases and 3 bases, there was a span of 11 bases. The CDR3 sequence is 14 residues long. CDR3 nucleotides: TGTGCCAGCAGTCCAACGGGGGCTAATGAAAAACTGTTTTTT. Translated: CASSPTGANEKLFF.

The chain uses TRBV12-5 and TRBJ2-1; D is uncertain. Germline V gene data show CDR1 as LGHNT and CDR2 as FRNRAP. The V end was cut by 0 bases, the J end by 9 bases, with 3 bases between. This CDR3 contains 11 residues. Written as DNA, the CDR3 is TGTGCTAGTGGTTTGGTAGCTGAGCAGTTCTTC. Translation: CASGLVAEQFF. The complete variable domain, with remaining parts taken from reference TRBV12-5 and TRBJ2-1, reads DARVTQTPRHKVTEMGQEVTMRCQPILGHNTVFWYRQTMMQGLELLAYFRNRAPLDDSGMPKDRFSAEMPDATLATLKIQPSEPRDSAVYFCASGLVAEQFFGPGTRLTVL.

This sequence joins TRBV4-3 and TRBJ1-6; the D is unclear. The CDR3 has 19 residues. Germline assignment: CDR1 LGHNA and CDR2 YSLEER. Trimming pared 0 bases from V and 0 bases from J, leaving 15 bases between. CDR3 sequence: CASSQDVSQASSYNSPLHF. CDR3 nucleotides: TGCGCCAGCAGCCAAGATGTGTCGCAGGCGAGCTCCTATAATTCACCCCTCCACTTT.

This rearrangement joins TRBV6-5 to TRBJ2-7, with TRBD2 matching 10 bases. With V trimmed by 5 bases and J by 2 bases, 6 bases remained unmatched. The CDR3 is made up of 15 amino acids. Germline assignment: CDR1 MNHEY and CDR2 SVGAGI. CDR3 residues: CASSPSGSGTYEQYF. CDR3 nucleotides: TGTGCCAGCAGTCCTAGCGGGAGTGGGACCTACGAGCAGTACTTC.

This chain connects TRBV5-5 to TRBJ1-2; D is unclear. The CDR3 is made up of 14 amino acids. Looked up from germline, CDR1 is SGHKS and CDR2 is YYEKEE (reference sequence). The germline V and J ends were trimmed by 0 bases and 4 bases, with 10 bases remaining between them. In DNA form, the CDR3 reads TGTGCCAGCAGCTTGGGTAGTAGCGGCTATGGCTACACCTTC. Protein sequence: CASSLGSSGYGYTF.

The rearrangement joins TRBV7-9 to TRBJ2-2, with a possible D match to TRBD2 (7 bases). CDR3 length equals 15 residues. CDR1 SEHNR and CDR2 FQNEAQ come from the germline V gene (reference sequence). The germline V and J ends were trimmed by 7 bases and 4 bases, with 16 bases remaining between them. The CDR3 nucleotides read TGTGCCAGCACCGCACGAGGGGGGGGCACCGGGGAGCTGTTTTTT. It translates to CASTARGGGTGELFF.

The V call is TRBV6-5, the J call TRBJ1-3; 7 nucleotides line up with TRBD1. Germline V lookup: CDR1 MNHEY, CDR2 SVGAGI. The J segment lost 9 bases and the V segment lost 5 bases, leaving 13 bases of the junction unmatched. The CDR3 is 15 residues long. CDR3 in amino acids: CASSPTRDSGPTIYF. The DNA of the CDR3 is TGTGCCAGCAGTCCGACTCGGGACAGCGGGCCCACCATATATTTT.

The chain couples TRBV6-5 to TRBJ2-7; D unresolved. Germline CDR1 MNHEY, CDR2 SVGAGI. The CDR3 sequence is 15 residues long. V gave up 6 bases and J gave up 3 bases, with 18 bases separating them. The CDR3 sequence: CASSSVSPQYYEQYF. The CDR3 coding sequence is TGTGCCAGCAGCTCCGTTTCTCCCCAGTACTACGAGCAGTACTTC.

CDR3 coding DNA: TGTGCCAGCAGCCTACAGGGGGCGAGGAACGAGCAGTACTTC. Its translation: CASSLQGARNEQYF. The V and J genes are TRBV6-6 and TRBJ2-7, with 9 bases matching TRBD1. This CDR3 is built from 14 residues. Germline CDR1 MNHNY, CDR2 SVGAGI (reference sequence). V lost 6 bases and J lost 5; bases outside the gene matches: 8.

This chain joins TRBV6-6 and TRBJ2-3, with 10 bases fitting TRBD2. CDR1 and CDR2 (germline): MNHNY, SVGAGI (reference sequence). Trimming took 6 bases from V and 0 from J; bases not matched to a gene: 0. This CDR3 comprises 14 residues. The CDR3, as DNA: TGTGCCAGCAGACTAGCGGGGAGCACAGATACGCAGTATTTT. It translates to CASRLAGSTDTQYF.

The J gene is TRBJ2-5, the V gene TRBV29-1, with TRBD1 matching over 7 bases. Germline CDR1 reads SQVTM; CDR2 reads ANQGSEA. Trimming cost V 5 bases and J 7 bases; bases outside gene matches: 7. The CDR3 is made up of 12 amino acids. The DNA of the CDR3 is TGCAGCGTTCACAGGGGTTTGGGGACCCAGTACTTC. As protein: CSVHRGLGTQYF. Full variable domain (remainder filled in from reference TRBV29-1 and TRBJ2-5): SAVISQKPSRDICQRGTSLTIQCQVDSQVTMMFWYRQQPGQSLTLIATANQGSEATYESGFVIDKFPISRPNLTFSTLTVSNMSPEDSSIYLCSVHRGLGTQYFGPGTRLLVL.